This T cell receptor (beta chain) derives from a study of T cell responses to AZD1222 COVID-19 vaccine. Libraries were prepared by immunoSEQ multiplex PCR; TCRdb keeps only in-frame clonotypes and omits some of them. Of 70,000 to 90,000 clones detected, 70% to 80% appear once; the ten largest clones hold over 20%. V shed 2 bases and J 9 bases; nucleotides not matched to a gene: 3. CDR3 length: 15 residues. Germline V lookup: CDR1 KGHSH, CDR2 LQKENI. The sequence was obtained from an adult in good health. The J gene is TRBJ2-1, the V gene TRBV18, with 14 positions matching TRBD2. The starting material was peripheral blood, obtained on day 0 of AZD1222 vaccination. Written as DNA, the CDR3 is TGTGCCAGCTCACCAACGGGACTAGCGGGAGCTGAGCAGTTCTTC. Residues: CASSPTGLAGAEQFF.